What follows are 10 T cell receptor beta chains derived from one specimen sequenced in a study of T cell responses to AZD1222 COVID-19 vaccine. Clones were sequenced by immunoSEQ multiplex PCR, and TCRdb holds only the in-frame ones, with some missing. There are 100,000 to 120,000 clones in the sample; about 86% occur only once, and about 3% lies in the top ten. Material: peripheral blood, obtained on day 0 of AZD1222 vaccination. The receptors stem from an adult in good health.

The chain is built from TRBV18 and TRBJ1-1; tentatively, D is TRBD1 (5 bases). V dropped 0 bases and J dropped 5 bases, with 19 bases sitting between them. CDR1 and CDR2 (germline): KGHSH, LQKENI. The CDR3 is 17 amino acids. The CDR3 loop reads CASSPPGLKLGPTEAFF. The CDR3, as DNA: TGTGCCAGCTCACCACCGGGTTTGAAACTGGGGCCGACTGAAGCTTTCTTT.

About this clone: Germline is not matched at one junction end, which may reflect a read error. V is TRBV9 and J is TRBJ2-6; D is unresolved. This CDR3 region has 14 residues. Germline V gene sequence: CDR1 SGDLS, CDR2 YYNGEE. Here the CDR3 reads CASSPHSGSNVLTF. CDR3 in DNA: TGTGCCAGCAGCCCACACTCTGGGTCCAACGTCCTGACTTTC.

The chain recombines TRBV18 with TRBJ2-3; 10 bases fit TRBD2. Per germline, CDR1 KGHSH and CDR2 LQKENI. Trimming cost V 6 bases and J 1 base; bases outside gene matches: 13. CDR3 size: 18 residues. CDR3: CASSPAVAGGLGTDTQYF. For the CDR3, the DNA is TGTGCCAGCTCCCCGGCGGTAGCGGGGGGCCTCGGCACAGATACGCAGTATTTT.

The chain couples TRBV7-2 to TRBJ2-5; 8 bases are shared with TRBD2. Germline values: CDR1 SGHTA, CDR2 FQGNSA. V shed 1 base, J shed 4 bases, and the junction held 5 bases outside the gene matches. This CDR3 contains 15 residues. The CDR3 protein is CASSLGVAGIETQYF. The CDR3 DNA sequence: TGTGCCAGCAGCTTAGGGGTAGCGGGGATAGAGACCCAGTACTTC.

V gene TRBV2 combines with J gene TRBJ1-5; a possible D gene is TRBD1 (5 bases). V was shortened by 5 bases and J by 2 bases, with 13 bases between the two germline ends. Germline values: CDR1 SNHLY, CDR2 FYNNEI. The CDR3 covers 15 residues. This CDR3 reads CASSRDSGGNQPQHF. The CDR3 nucleotides read TGTGCCAGCAGTCGGGACTCGGGGGGCAATCAGCCCCAGCATTTT.

V is TRBV5-1 and J is TRBJ1-3; D is ambiguous. Germline V gene sequence: CDR1 SGHRS, CDR2 YFSETQ. This CDR3 has 16 amino acids. V was trimmed by 0 bases and J by 0 bases, leaving 10 bases between them. CDR3 nucleotide sequence: TGCGCCAGCAGCTTGGGCATGACTGCCTCTGGAAACACCATATATTTT. It yields the protein CASSLGMTASGNTIYF.

The rearrangement joins TRBV19 to TRBJ1-3; 7 bases align to TRBD1. The CDR3 is made up of 16 amino acids. J gave up 0 bases and V 6 bases, and 8 bases lay outside the gene matches. Germline V CDR1 and CDR2: LNHDA, SQIVND (reference sequence). CDR3 in DNA: TGTGCCAGTAGCGCTGGACAGGCAAGCTCTGGAAACACCATATATTTT. Protein product: CASSAGQASSGNTIYF.

This chain connects TRBV5-6 to TRBJ1-2; D ambiguous. V lost 3 bases and J 4 bases, leaving 16 bases between the germline ends. The CDR3 is 15 amino acids. Germline V gene sequence: CDR1 SGHDT, CDR2 YYEEEE. CDR3 residues: CASSYRTGGGYGYTF. The DNA of the CDR3 is TGTGCCAGCAGCTATCGGACGGGTGGCGGCTATGGCTACACCTTC.

This clone was seen once. The chain carries TRBV9 and TRBJ1-4; TRBD1 might be the D (6 bases). Germline-derived CDR1 and CDR2 are SGDLS and YYNGEE. This CDR3 contains 17 residues. V shed 1 base and J shed 7 bases, with 20 bases lying between them. The CDR3 DNA reads as TGTGCCAGCAGCGTACGAGCTTCGAGGGGGTTTGGTGAAAAACTGTTTTTT. Translation: CASSVRASRGFGEKLFF.

V usage is TRBV11-2 and J usage is TRBJ1-2; 8 positions agree with TRBD1. This CDR3 comprises 16 residues. V lost 4 bases to trimming and J lost 5 bases; unmatched junction nucleotides: 12. Germline V gene sequence: CDR1 SGHAT, CDR2 FQNNGV. DNA for the CDR3: TGTGCCAGCAGCTCACCAAGACAGGGGATGAGGTATGGCTACACCTTC. Its protein product is CASSSPRQGMRYGYTF. Together with reference TRBV11-2 and TRBJ1-2, the CDR3 gives the full variable domain: EAGVAQSPRYKIIEKRQSVAFWCNPISGHATLYWYQQILGQGPKLLIQFQNNGVVDDSQLPKDRFSAERLKGVDSTLKIQPAKLEDSAVYLCASSSPRQGMRYGYTFGSGTRLTVV.